A selection of T cell receptor beta chains follows, all from one sample in a study of T cells in Graves' hyperthyroidism and ophthalmopathy. Via MiXCR, TCRdb re-called the multiplex PCR reads, giving one row per CDR3 protein. The sample lists about 160,000 distinct CDR3 sequences, 9.4% occurring once. The sample consisted of blood. Every receptor here comes from a woman between 18 and 29 years old with Graves' hyperthyroidism that later progressed to Graves' ophthalmopathy. Both conserved end residues are part of each CDR3. Part of the rows lack a size; the others show once, few, many or a class for expanded clones.

clone_size v_call cdr3_aa
- TRBV29-1 CSVVPAGANVLTF
many TRBV7-9 CASRDGPDTQYF
- TRBV6-1 CASRDRTASYNEQLF
- TRBV24-1 CATSDFGGVNEQFF
few TRBV4-1 CASSQVVAGAGNSPLHF
few TRBV5-8 CASSATGFRDEQFF
many TRBV30 CAWSRGGSGNTIYF
many TRBV5-1 CASSLLQTNTEAFF
- TRBV18 CASSRGKNYGYTF
many TRBV2 CASISGQGGYEQYF
many TRBV6-1 CATTFVGAGGQFF
many TRBV27 CASSQNPGQGRNQPQHF
many TRBV5-4 CASSFGQGANGYTF
many TRBV24-1 CATSGSGNEQFF
many TRBV7-9 CASSLVPGQGYSGNTIYF
many TRBV6-2/TRBV6-3 CASTDRGHYTGELFF
many TRBV18 CASSRGGYAAFF
- TRBV12-3/TRBV12-4 CASSLAGATDTQHF
many TRBV7-2 CASSLGGTLGNTIYF
many TRBV15 CATSRDRGGNYGYTF
many TRBV20-1 CSAPGQGALSNQPQHF
few TRBV25-1 CASSPTGVENNEQFF
many TRBV12-3/TRBV12-4 CASSFGRRNTEAFF
many TRBV7-9 CASSPRDRATDTQYF
- TRBV11-3 CASSPRLGYNEQFF
many TRBV5-1 CASSLSLAGNNEQFF
many TRBV20-1 CSARDPGQGATDTQYF
many TRBV27 CASSFGLTYEQYF
many TRBV2 CAGSGQGNSPLHF